Presented here are 7 T cell receptor beta chains from one specimen sequenced in a study of T cells in Graves' hyperthyroidism and ophthalmopathy (dated by TCRdb to about 2019). Libraries were made using multiplex PCR. TCRdb shows the sequencer as Illumina HiSeq 2000. Amplification of TCR beta CDR3 regions was carried out from RNA transcripts. The TCR CDR3 was subjected to a first round of RT-PCR using the HTBI primer set and the Qiagen OneStep RT-PCR kit. TCRdb redid the processing of the public reads, applying fastp at Q25 and MiXCR, and retained in-frame beta chains. Rows matching on CDR3 protein sequence are summarized as one entry with the most common DNA and genes. The sample table contains 500,000 or so distinct CDR3 sequences; only one count was recorded for 15% to 20% of them. Together, the top ten hold about 16% of the sample. The sequencing input was blood. All receptors derive from a young woman with Graves' ophthalmopathy.

This clonotype showed up many times. J is TRBJ1-2 and V is TRBV11-1, with D unclear. The CDR3 length is 12 residues. The V end lost 7 bases, the J end lost 8 bases, and 14 bases lay between the germline ends. Germline V gives CDR1 SGHAT, CDR2 FQDESV (reference sequence). The CDR3 sequence: CASTAQVGGYTF. CDR3 bases: TGTGCCAGCACCGCCCAGGTCGGAGGCTACACCTTC.

This clonotype was seen many times. The chain links TRBV2 to TRBJ2-2; D call uncertain. The V end was cut by 7 bases, the J end by 0 bases, with 12 bases between. CDR1 is SNHLY, CDR2 FYNNEI, per germline. This CDR3 region has 15 residues. The CDR3 loop reads CASTSLNANTGELFF. DNA of the CDR3: TGTGCCAGCACGAGTTTGAACGCGAACACCGGGGAGCTGTTTTTT.

Comments on this clonotype: A junction end diverges from the germline sequence, so it may reflect a read error. The chain uses TRBV13 and TRBJ2-7; possibly TRBD1 for D (6 bases). The CDR3 contains 14 residues. From germline, CDR1 is PRHDT and CDR2 FYEKMQ (reference sequence). The CDR3 bases are TGCGCCAGCAGTGAGGGGCAGGGGCCCTGGGAGCAGTACTTC. This codes for CASSEGQGPWEQYF.

The rearrangement uses TRBV4-3 and TRBJ2-1; D is perhaps TRBD1 (6 bases). This CDR3 is built from 16 residues. Germline assignment: CDR1 LGHNA and CDR2 YSLEER. The V end was cut by 0 bases, the J end by 4 bases, with 13 bases between. The CDR3 loop reads CASSQEGAGVYNEQFF. The CDR3 nucleotides read TGCGCCAGCAGCCAAGAAGGGGCAGGGGTTTACAATGAGCAGTTCTTC.

This clonotype occurred many times. This chain links TRBV20-1 with TRBJ2-2; TRBD1 agrees at 7 bases. The CDR3 covers 16 residues. The V gene's germline CDR1 is DFQATT and CDR2 SNEGSKA (reference sequence). The J segment lost 0 bases and the V segment lost 6 bases, leaving 10 bases of the junction unmatched. DNA of the CDR3: TGCAGTGCACCCACGGCGGACAGGACGAACACCGGGGAGCTGTTTTTT. It yields the protein CSAPTADRTNTGELFF.

This clonotype has only one observation. A much more abundant neighbour one base away suggests this may be a read error. The V call is TRBV6-1, the J call TRBJ2-2, with 9 bases matching TRBD1. Trimming removed 2 bases from V and 3 bases from J; junction bases left unmatched: 1. The CDR3 has 15 amino acids. CDR1 is MNHNS and CDR2 is SASEGT in the germline V gene. CDR3 DNA sequence: TGTGCCAGCAGTGAAAGGACAGGGGACACCGGGGAGCTGTTTTTT. Residues: CASSERTGDTGELFF.

In this sample, this clonotype turned up many times. V is TRBV20-1 and J is TRBJ2-5, with TRBD2 matching 11 bases. The length of the CDR3 is 13 residues. After removal of 6 bases from V and 1 base from J, the junction contained 1 base not matched to a gene. Germline CDR1 and CDR2: DFQATT and SNEGSKA (reference sequence). The CDR3 sequence is CSATSGSQETQYF. Written as DNA, the CDR3 is TGCAGTGCAACTAGCGGGAGCCAAGAGACCCAGTACTTC.